This TCR beta chain was recorded in a study of blood T cells in healthy people across ages. A second roughly 6 to 11 cycle PCR used barcoded and J-beta primers. A template-switch adaptor with 12 random nucleotides tagged each cDNA molecule. Per-sample output comprised a minimum of 2.5 million paired-end reads containing CDR3. In TCRdb, the 5' RACE reads were re-called with MiXCR into one record per CDR3 protein. There are about 800,000 distinct CDR3 sequences in the sample; about 62% occur only once, and about 20% lies in the top ten. V shed 6 bases and J shed 9 bases, with 19 bases lying between them. The V gene's germline CDR1 is MNHEY and CDR2 SVGEGT. CDR3 length: 14 residues.

The chain links TRBV6-2 or TRBV6-3 to TRBJ2-3; TRBD2 might be the D (6 bases). This clonotype was obtained from a young man in good health. Material: blood. The chain's CDR3 is CASRPPGTSWTQYF. CDR3 in DNA: TGTGCCAGCAGACCTCCCGGGACTTCATGGACGCAGTATTTT.